This is a list of T cell receptor beta chains from one sample in a study of blood T cell repertoires in COVID-19. The assay was immunoSEQ multiplex PCR, and TCRdb's table has in-frame clones only and misses some. The table has around 82,000 clones, 85% seen once. Sequenced material: peripheral blood. The source of these receptors is a man aged 45-65 years with COVID-19, enrolled during active disease. Each CDR3 is given with its conserved first and last residue. Fields, in order: D gene, V gene, clone size, J gene, CDR3 protein, CDR3 DNA. A D gene is named only where the DNA matches it firmly. Only part of the rows carry a size: once, few, many, or a class if the clone is expanded.

NA,TRBV14,NA,TRBJ1-3,CASSQEAGVPGNTIYF,TGTGCCAGCAGCCAAGAGGCTGGAGTCCCTGGAAACACCATATATTTT
NA,TRBV14,NA,TRBJ1-1,CASSRTLNTEAFF,TGTGCCAGCAGTCGGACACTGAACACTGAAGCTTTCTTT
NA,TRBV18,NA,TRBJ2-6,CASSLSTSALATGANVLTF,TGTGCCAGCTCACTCAGTACAAGCGCGTTAGCAACTGGGGCCAACGTCCTGACTTTC
NA,TRBV24-1,NA,TRBJ1-1,CATSDPRASGGTEAFF,TGTGCCACCAGTGATCCACGGGCGTCGGGGGGCACTGAAGCTTTCTTT
TRBD2,TRBV19,NA,TRBJ2-7,CASSSTSGTNYEQYF,TGTGCCAGTAGCTCGACTAGCGGGACTAACTACGAGCAGTACTTC
TRBD1,TRBV19,NA,TRBJ1-3,CASSTQPTGGSGNTIYF,TGTGCCAGTAGTACTCAACCTACAGGGGGATCTGGAAACACCATATATTTT
TRBD1,TRBV6-2/TRBV6-3,few,TRBJ1-1,CASSLDRANTEAFF,TGTGCCAGCAGTCTCGACAGGGCGAACACTGAAGCTTTCTTT
TRBD2,TRBV9,NA,TRBJ2-5,CASSVVASGVQETQYF,TGTGCCAGCAGCGTAGTGGCTAGCGGGGTACAAGAGACCCAGTACTTC
NA,TRBV4-1,NA,TRBJ1-3,CASTGAASGNTIYF,TGCGCCAGCACGGGAGCGGCGTCTGGAAACACCATATATTTT
NA,TRBV4-1,NA,TRBJ1-3,CASSQEDRALLNTIYF,TGCGCCAGCAGCCAGGAGGACCGAGCTCTGTTGAACACCATATATTTT
TRBD2,TRBV5-1,NA,TRBJ2-7,CASSPGRDSYEQYF,TGCGCCAGCAGCCCAGGGAGGGACTCCTACGAGCAGTACTTC
NA,TRBV6-5,NA,TRBJ1-6,CASSYGQNNSPLHF,TGTGCCAGCAGTTACGGTCAGAATAATTCACCCCTCCACTTT
TRBD1,TRBV28,NA,TRBJ1-4,CASSTGGISNEKLFF,TGTGCCAGCAGTACAGGGGGCATTTCTAATGAAAAACTGTTTTTT
NA,TRBV19,NA,TRBJ1-6,CASSTGANSPLHF,TGTGCCAGTAGTACAGGGGCCAATTCACCCCTCCACTTT
NA,TRBV7-9,medium-sized,TRBJ1-1,CASLDTGIGNTEAFF,TGTGCCAGCCTTGATACAGGTATTGGGAACACTGAAGCTTTCTTT
NA,TRBV29-1,NA,TRBJ1-5,CSVGSDSNQPQHF,TGCAGCGTCGGTTCCGATAGCAATCAGCCCCAGCATTTT
TRBD2,TRBV14,NA,TRBJ2-1,CASSRAGLAAINNEQFF,TGTGCCAGCAGCCGTGCGGGACTAGCGGCCATAAACAATGAGCAGTTCTTC
NA,TRBV5-8,few,TRBJ2-2,CASSLRRLNTGELFF,TGTGCCAGCAGCTTGCGCCGACTGAACACCGGGGAGCTGTTTTTT
TRBD2,TRBV28,NA,TRBJ2-7,CASSFSGREGPEQYF,TGTGCCAGCAGTTTCTCTGGGCGGGAGGGCCCCGAGCAGTACTTC
TRBD2,TRBV27,NA,TRBJ2-3,CASSVPSGALDTQYF,TGTGCCAGCAGTGTTCCTAGCGGGGCCCTAGATACGCAGTATTTT
NA,TRBV30,NA,TRBJ1-3,CAWSRFGLGGNTIYF,TGTGCCTGGAGCAGGTTCGGATTGGGTGGAAACACCATATATTTT
TRBD2,TRBV11-2,NA,TRBJ2-7,CASSGRLAGEGEQYF,TGTGCCAGCAGCGGCAGACTAGCGGGAGAGGGCGAGCAGTACTTC
NA,TRBV30,NA,TRBJ2-1,CAWTSDSYNEQFF,TGTGCCTGGACTAGCGACTCCTACAATGAGCAGTTCTTC
TRBD1,TRBV19,NA,TRBJ2-7,CASMYRGETSYEQYF,TGTGCCAGTATGTACAGGGGCGAAACATCATACGAGCAGTACTTC
TRBD1,TRBV11-2,few,TRBJ1-2,CASSLGQGGGYTF,TGTGCCAGCAGCTTAGGACAGGGTGGTGGCTACACCTTC
TRBD1,TRBV30,NA,TRBJ1-2,CALGQDYGYTF,TGTGCCCTAGGACAGGACTATGGCTACACCTTC
TRBD1,TRBV19,NA,TRBJ2-4,CASRTDRAKNIQYF,TGTGCCAGTAGGACGGACAGGGCCAAAAACATTCAGTACTTC
NA,TRBV14,few,TRBJ1-1,CASSQQTVTEAFF,TGTGCCAGCAGCCAACAGACAGTGACGGAAGCTTTCTTT
NA,TRBV27,once,TRBJ1-2,CASSSRLSYGYTF,TGTGCCAGCAGTTCCCGTTTGAGCTATGGCTACACCTTC
NA,TRBV6-4,once,TRBJ1-2,CASSVEAGYGGYTF,TGTGCCAGCAGTGTCGAGGCAGGGTATGGTGGCTACACCTTC
TRBD1,TRBV7-2,NA,TRBJ2-1,CASSDPRDRGGEQFF,TGTGCCAGCAGCGACCCCCGGGACAGGGGTGGTGAGCAGTTCTTC
NA,TRBV2,few,TRBJ2-7,CASSEGGSYEQYF,TGTGCCAGCAGTGAAGGCGGTTCCTACGAGCAGTACTTC
NA,TRBV7-2,NA,TRBJ1-2,CASSLQTGPSSYGYTF,TGTGCCAGCAGCTTGCAGACAGGACCCAGTAGTTATGGCTACACCTTC
NA,TRBV15,NA,TRBJ1-5,CATSRGQGGNQPQHF,TGTGCCACCAGCAGAGGGCAGGGCGGCAATCAGCCCCAGCATTTT
TRBD2,TRBV5-1,NA,TRBJ2-1,CASSFGVAGLNEQFF,TGCGCCAGCAGCTTTGGGGTAGCGGGGCTCAATGAGCAGTTCTTC
NA,TRBV5-1,NA,TRBJ2-5,CASSLDSASRHQYF,TGCGCCAGCAGCTTGGATTCGGCGTCTAGGCATCAGTACTTC
NA,TRBV12-3/TRBV12-4,NA,TRBJ2-3,CASRRTDTQYF,TGTGCCAGCAGGCGTACAGATACGCAGTATTTT
TRBD1,TRBV6-5,once,TRBJ1-2,CASRPSGRGDGYTF,TGTGCCAGCAGACCGTCGGGCAGGGGGGATGGCTACACCTTC
NA,TRBV15,NA,TRBJ2-7,CATSRDRGEPYEQYF,TGTGCCACCAGCAGAGACAGGGGGGAACCCTACGAGCAGTACTTC
TRBD1,TRBV7-6,NA,TRBJ2-3,CASSLGGQGFTDTQYF,TGTGCCAGCAGCTTAGGGGGACAGGGGTTCACAGATACGCAGTATTTT